This T cell receptor (beta chain) was documented in a study of blood T cell repertoires in COVID-19. Study context: Acute and convalescent COVID-19 specimens originated in the United States, Italy and Spain.

The data were produced by immunoSEQ multiplex PCR, yet TCRdb's version contains in-frame clones alone and is incomplete. Of about 46,000 clones in the sample, around 83% were seen once. Germline lookup yields CDR1 SGHDT and CDR2 YYEEEE. Trimming removed 4 bases at V and 4 bases at J, with 15 bases between. The CDR3 is made up of 15 amino acids. The receptor was isolated from a woman of 80 years or more with acute or convalescent COVID-19. Sequencing was done on a sample of peripheral blood. The V call is TRBV5-6, the J call TRBJ1-3; TRBD1 might be the D (5 bases). CDR3 nucleotides: TGTGCCAGCAGCCGGCTAGGGGTGATCGGAAACACCATATATTTT. It translates to CASSRLGVIGNTIYF.